These 30 T cell receptor beta chains came from one sample sequenced in a study of PD-L1 blockade in urothelial cancer. TCRdb's copy holds only in-frame clones and misses some; the assay was immunoSEQ multiplex PCR. The sample has more than 30,000 clones, around 83% seen once. The starting material was PBMCs, obtained around atezolizumab (anti-PD-L1) treatment. These receptors all stem from a man aged 60 to 75 with urothelial cancer.

The CDR3 DNA sequence: TGTGCCAGCAGTTTGGGAGGGGACCATGGCTACACCTTC. It yields the protein CASSLGGDHGYTF. V is TRBV28 and J is TRBJ1-2; D might be TRBD1 (5 bases). This CDR3 has 13 residues. CDR1 and CDR2 from the germline V gene are MDHEN and SYDVKM. V lost 3 bases and J 6 bases, leaving 11 bases between the germline ends.

This rearrangement joins TRBV18 to TRBJ2-7, with D possibly being TRBD1 (5 bases). Germline CDR1 and CDR2: KGHSH and LQKENI. The CDR3 totals 15 residues. The V end was cut by 1 base, the J end by 1 base, with 11 bases between. This CDR3 reads CASSPQGPPSYEQYF. The DNA of the CDR3 is TGTGCCAGCTCACCACAGGGGCCCCCTTCCTACGAGCAGTACTTC.

The CDR3 nucleotides are TGTGCCAGCAGCTTGGGCACTTCGAACACTGAAGCTTTCTTT. It is translated as CASSLGTSNTEAFF. The V call is TRBV5-6, the J call TRBJ1-1; D uncertain. Trimming left V 0 bases short and J 1 base short, with 7 bases between. The CDR3 loop spans 14 amino acids. Per germline, CDR1 SGHDT and CDR2 YYEEEE.

In its sample, this clone was seen many times. The rearrangement uses TRBV21-1 and TRBJ1-2; the D call in the table, TRBD1, was not verified against the DNA. TRBV21-1 is reported as a pseudogene. The CDR3 is 15 amino acids. CDR3 protein: CASSKRGVDRGGYTF. DNA of the CDR3: TGTGCCAGCAGCAAAAGGGGTGTGGACAGGGGTGGCTACACCTTC.

This chain connects TRBV2 to TRBJ2-3, with D possibly matching TRBD2 (5 bases). This CDR3 comprises 13 residues. Per the germline V gene, CDR1 is SNHLY and CDR2 is FYNNEI. The ends were cut back, 6 bases at V and 3 bases at J, with 10 bases in the middle. The CDR3 spells CASRLGGTDTQYF. The CDR3 coding sequence is TGTGCCAGCAGGTTGGGCGGGACAGATACGCAGTATTTT.

The chain uses TRBV28 and TRBJ2-5; D possibly corresponds to TRBD1 (6 bases). CDR3 size: 12 residues. V lost 2 bases and J lost 5, with 6 bases in between. Germline V CDR1 and CDR2: MDHEN, SYDVKM. This CDR3 is CASSLQGETQYF. CDR3 DNA sequence: TGTGCCAGCAGTTTACAGGGGGAGACCCAGTACTTC.

The chain recombines TRBV28 with TRBJ1-1; D gene unclear. Germline V gives CDR1 MDHEN, CDR2 SYDVKM. CDR3 size: 12 residues. V lost 6 bases, J lost 3 bases, and 8 bases lay in between. The DNA of the CDR3 is TGTGCCAGCAGCACTAGGGACACTGAAGCTTTCTTT. It is translated as CASSTRDTEAFF.

The chain joins TRBV28 to TRBJ2-3, with TRBD1 matching 12 bases. The V segment lost 4 bases and the J segment 3 bases; nucleotides outside the gene matches: 11. CDR1 and CDR2 (germline): MDHEN, SYDVKM. This CDR3 has 18 amino acids. In DNA form, the CDR3 reads TGTGCCAGCAGTTCACTTTATGGGACAGGGGGCTTGACAGATACGCAGTATTTT. Translation gives CASSSLYGTGGLTDTQYF.

The chain employs TRBV15 and TRBJ2-2; no reliable D call. The CDR3 length is 12 residues. The V gene lost 4 bases and the J gene lost 8 bases, with 8 bases spanning the gap. Per the germline V gene, CDR1 is LNHNV and CDR2 is YYDKDF (reference sequence). CDR3 amino acids: CATSILLGELFF. CDR3 sequence (DNA): TGTGCCACCAGCATCCTACTGGGGGAGCTGTTTTTT. The entire variable domain, with the rest obtained from reference TRBV15 and TRBJ2-2, is as follows: DAMVIQNPRYQVTQFGKPVTLSCSQTLNHNVMYWYQQKSSQAPKLLFHYYDKDFNNEADTPDNFQSRRPNTSFCFLDIRSPGLGDTAMYLCATSILLGELFFGEGSRLTVL.

The chain joins TRBV5-1 to TRBJ1-1; 9 bases agree with TRBD1. V was pared by 3 bases and J by 5 bases, with 11 bases of the junction left unmatched. Germline V gene sequence: CDR1 SGHRS, CDR2 YFSETQ. The CDR3 is 16 amino acids. CDR3 residues: CASSSPSDRGKTEAFF. The DNA of the CDR3 is TGCGCCAGCAGCTCCCCCTCGGACAGGGGAAAGACTGAAGCTTTCTTT. Looking up the rest from reference TRBV5-1 and TRBJ1-1 gives the full variable domain: KAGVTQTPRYLIKTRGQQVTLSCSPISGHRSVSWYQQTPGQGLQFLFEYFSETQRNKGNFPGRFSGRQFSNSRSEMNVSTLELGDSALYLCASSSPSDRGKTEAFFGQGTRLTVV.

The rearrangement joins TRBV5-4 to TRBJ2-7, with TRBD2 matching 14 bases. This CDR3 region has 17 residues. V lost 4 bases to trimming and J lost 2 bases; unmatched junction nucleotides: 8. Germline V gives CDR1 SGHNT, CDR2 YYREEE (reference sequence). The CDR3 loop reads CASSKSGTSGSAYEQYF. The CDR3 DNA follows: TGTGCCAGCAGCAAGTCCGGGACTAGCGGGAGTGCCTACGAGCAGTACTTC.

The genes are TRBV7-9 and TRBJ2-1; 7 bases line up with TRBD2. Germline assignment: CDR1 SEHNR and CDR2 FQNEAQ (reference sequence). With 4 bases clipped from V and 5 bases from J, the junction kept 11 bases outside the gene matches. There are 16 residues in the CDR3. The CDR3 DNA is TGTGCCAGCAGCTCTTGGGGGGGAGAAAGGGACAATGAGCAGTTCTTC. Encoded protein: CASSSWGGERDNEQFF.

The chain combines TRBV4-1 with TRBJ2-1; a weak D match, TRBD2 (6 bases). V lost 1 base to trimming and J lost 2 bases, with 9 bases between them. The CDR3 loop spans 15 amino acids. Germline CDR1 and CDR2: MGHRA and YSYEKL. This CDR3 reads CASSQGRAPYNEQFF. For the CDR3, the DNA is TGCGCCAGCAGCCAAGGGAGGGCCCCCTACAATGAGCAGTTCTTC.

The rearrangement joins TRBV5-1 to TRBJ2-2; weak D call: TRBD2 (6 bases). Trimming stripped 4 bases from V and 6 bases from J, with 28 bases between. In germline, CDR1 is SGHRS, CDR2 YFSETQ. The CDR3 is 19 amino acids. The CDR3 sequence is CASSRTLAEARAGSGELFF. The CDR3, as DNA: TGCGCCAGCAGCAGAACTTTAGCGGAGGCACGGGCGGGGTCCGGGGAGCTGTTTTTT.

The rearrangement links TRBV18 to TRBJ2-2, with D possibly TRBD2 on 6 matching bases. Trimming shortened V by 3 bases and J by 2 bases, and 16 bases separated the two germline ends. CDR3 length equals 17 residues. Germline CDR1 is KGHSH and CDR2 is LQKENI. DNA for the CDR3: TGTGCCAGCTCACCTTGGAGGGACTTAGATAACACCGGGGAGCTGTTTTTT. Translated, it gives CASSPWRDLDNTGELFF. Drawing the rest from reference TRBV18 and TRBJ2-2, the complete variable domain is NAGVMQNPRHLVRRRGQEARLRCSPMKGHSHVYWYRQLPEEGLKFMVYLQKENIIDESGMPKERFSAEFPKEGPSILRIQQVVRGDSAAYFCASSPWRDLDNTGELFFGEGSRLTVL.

The rearrangement uses TRBV2 and TRBJ2-1; D possibly corresponds to TRBD2 (7 bases). Trimming shortened V by 3 bases and J by 1 base, and 10 bases separated the two germline ends. CDR1 is SNHLY and CDR2 is FYNNEI in the germline V gene. This CDR3 has 15 amino acids. The CDR3, as DNA: TGTGCCAGCAGTGAGGAGGGGGGGTCCTACAATGAGCAGTTCTTC. Its translation is CASSEEGGSYNEQFF.

This clone was counted once. The J gene is TRBJ2-7, the V gene TRBV5-1, with no clear D. In germline, CDR1 is SGHRS, CDR2 YFSETQ. The CDR3 is 11 residues long. The V and J ends lost 1 base and 5 bases respectively, with 4 bases between them. The chain's CDR3 is CASSLLDEQYF. The DNA of the CDR3 is TGCGCCAGCAGCTTGCTCGACGAGCAGTACTTC.

The CDR3 coding sequence is TGCGCCAATCTCCGACAGCCCTACCCGAATCAGCCCCAGCATTTT. Its protein product is CANLRQPYPNQPQHF. This chain connects TRBV5-1 to TRBJ1-5; D may be TRBD1 (5 bases). Trimming took 9 bases from V and 4 from J, leaving 20 bases between them. The CDR3 runs to 15 residues. Germline V gene sequence: CDR1 SGHRS, CDR2 YFSETQ.

The rearrangement joins TRBV27 to TRBJ1-2, with D perhaps matching TRBD1 (6 bases). The CDR3 totals 20 residues. V lost 4 bases, J lost 0 bases, and 27 bases lay in between. Germline V CDR1 and CDR2: MNHEY, SMNVEV (reference sequence). In DNA, the CDR3 is TGTGCCAGCAGTTCCCTCCCTCCTCAGACAGGTGGAGAAACTAACTATGGCTACACCTTC. Translated: CASSSLPPQTGGETNYGYTF.

The genes are TRBV10-1 and TRBJ2-5; 11 nucleotides agree with TRBD2. V gave up 6 bases and J gave up 2 bases; unmatched junction bases: 5. The CDR3 runs to 15 residues. CDR1 and CDR2 from the germline V gene are WNHNN and SYGVQD (reference sequence). This chain's CDR3 is CASSPGTSGQETQYF. The CDR3 region has the DNA TGCGCCAGCAGCCCCGGGACTAGCGGTCAAGAGACCCAGTACTTC.

The chain has TRBV4-1 and TRBJ2-2; D ambiguous. Germline CDR1 and CDR2: MGHRA and YSYEKL. The CDR3 is made up of 16 amino acids. V lost 0 bases, J lost 4 bases, and 12 bases lay in between. DNA for the CDR3: TGCGCCAGCAGCCAAGACCCAGGTGCCTCCACCGGGGAGCTGTTTTTT. Encoded protein: CASSQDPGASTGELFF.

The CDR3 is CASISTYNEQFF. CDR3 in DNA: TGTGCCAGTATCAGTACCTACAATGAGCAGTTCTTC. This chain uses TRBV19 with TRBJ2-1; D ambiguous. Trimming took off 7 bases at V and 2 bases at J, with 6 bases between the two ends. The CDR3 has 12 amino acids. Per germline, CDR1 LNHDA and CDR2 SQIVND (reference sequence).

This chain connects TRBV27 to TRBJ2-7, with TRBD2 identical over 12 bases. V shed 1 base and J 1 base; nucleotides not matched to a gene: 20. The CDR3 extends over 22 amino acids. Germline assignment: CDR1 MNHEY and CDR2 SMNVEV (reference sequence). CDR3 protein: CASSLFPMTLQALAGGSYEQYF. The DNA of the CDR3 is TGTGCCAGCAGTTTATTCCCCATGACTCTTCAAGCCCTAGCGGGAGGGTCCTACGAGCAGTACTTC.

Comment on this clone: At one end the junction does not follow the germline gene, possibly because of a read error. The J gene is TRBJ2-1, the V gene TRBV7-7, with TRBD2 identical over 9 bases. Germline V lookup: CDR1 SSHAT, CDR2 FNYEAQ (reference sequence). The CDR3 runs to 15 residues. CDR3 in amino acids: CASSKVAGGYNEQFF. The CDR3 nucleotides read TGTGCTAGCAGTAAAGTGGCGGGAGGGTACAATGAGCAGTTCTTC.

The chain combines TRBV28 with TRBJ2-1, with TRBD2 matching over 7 bases. J lost 5 bases, V lost 8 bases, and 6 bases had no gene match. The CDR3 loop spans 13 amino acids. Germline V CDR1 and CDR2: MDHEN, SYDVKM. CDR3 in amino acids: CASGREWNNEQFF. DNA of the CDR3: TGTGCCAGCGGGCGGGAGTGGAACAATGAGCAGTTCTTC.

This clone is termed medium-sized. J is TRBJ2-7 and V is TRBV7-2, with D tentatively TRBD2 (6 bases). The CDR3 is made up of 13 amino acids. Trimming shortened V by 7 bases and J by 1 base, and 11 bases separated the two germline ends. Germline V gives CDR1 SGHTA, CDR2 FQGNSA. CDR3 sequence (DNA): TGTGCCAGCACCCGGGAGCGGTCCTACGAGCAGTACTTC. The encoded protein is CASTRERSYEQYF.

Turning to this clone: A junction end diverges from the germline sequence, so it may reflect a read error. The V and J genes are TRBV12-5 and TRBJ2-3; possibly TRBD1 for D (6 bases). This CDR3 is 15 amino acids long. The germline V gene encodes CDR1 LGHNT and CDR2 FRNRAP. The CDR3 is CASGLGHLNADTQYF. As DNA, the CDR3 is TGTGCTAGTGGCTTGGGACACCTCAATGCAGATACGCAGTATTTT.

The V call is TRBV4-2, the J call TRBJ1-2, with D possibly being TRBD1 (6 bases). The CDR3 runs to 15 residues. V lost 4 bases, J lost 4 bases, and 16 bases lay in between. In germline, CDR1 is LGHNA, CDR2 YNFKEQ. DNA for the CDR3: TGTGCCAGCAGCCGTTCTCCAGGGGCGGGCTATGGCTACACCTTC. Protein product: CASSRSPGAGYGYTF.

The gene calls are TRBV2 and TRBJ2-5; D uncertain. V was shortened by 4 bases and J by 0 bases, with 12 bases between the two germline ends. The CDR3 contains 15 residues. Germline CDR1 and CDR2: SNHLY and FYNNEI. The CDR3 nucleotides are TGTGCCAGCAGTGGCGGCGGAAGCCACCAAGAGACCCAGTACTTC. Its protein is CASSGGGSHQETQYF.

V and J are TRBV7-6 and TRBJ2-1; 7 bases agree with TRBD2. Germline assignment: CDR1 SGHVS and CDR2 FNYEAQ. This CDR3 has 17 residues. Losses at the gene ends were 1 base for V and 5 bases for J; bases not matched to a gene: 11. The CDR3 loop reads CASSLGEGQGGNNEQFF. CDR3 nucleotides: TGTGCCAGCAGCTTAGGGGAGGGGCAGGGAGGGAACAATGAGCAGTTCTTC.